Listed here are 10 T cell receptor beta chains from one sample, sequenced in a study of blood T cell repertoires in COVID-19. Only in-frame clones appear in the TCRdb table, and some are missing; sequencing was by immunoSEQ multiplex PCR. Of about 330,000 clones listed, about 83% are singletons. The specimen was peripheral blood. Receptors were obtained from a woman in her 50s with acute or convalescent COVID-19.

The rearrangement joins TRBV18 to TRBJ1-1; D remains ambiguous. V was cut by 6 bases and J by 0 bases, with 8 bases left in between. The V gene's germline CDR1 is KGHSH and CDR2 LQKENI. The CDR3 length is 13 residues. The CDR3 region has the DNA TGTGCCAGCTCCCTTTCCTTGAACACTGAAGCTTTCTTT. It translates to CASSLSLNTEAFF.

The J gene is TRBJ2-7, the V gene TRBV27; 7 bases line up with TRBD1. The length of the CDR3 is 14 residues. The germline V gene encodes CDR1 MNHEY and CDR2 SMNVEV (reference sequence). With V trimmed by 0 bases and J by 6 bases, 5 bases remained unmatched. The CDR3 region has the DNA TGTGCCAGCAGTTTATCGAAACAGGGGTTCGAGCAGTACTTC. Amino acid sequence: CASSLSKQGFEQYF.

The J gene is TRBJ1-2, the V gene TRBV5-1; 9 bases line up with TRBD1. The CDR3 length is 14 residues. The germline V gene encodes CDR1 SGHRS and CDR2 YFSETQ. After removal of 0 bases from V and 7 bases from J, the junction contained 4 bases not matched to a gene. CDR3 amino acids: CASSLGQGEGGYTF. CDR3 bases: TGCGCCAGCAGCTTGGGACAGGGGGAAGGTGGCTACACCTTC.

The gene calls are TRBV11-2 and TRBJ2-7; possible D gene TRBD1, 6 bases. CDR3 size: 14 residues. Germline assignment: CDR1 SGHAT and CDR2 FQNNGV. V lost 1 base to trimming and J lost 2 bases, with 9 bases between them. The CDR3 protein is CASSLGRQAYEQYF. CDR3 sequence (DNA): TGTGCCAGCAGCTTAGGTAGACAGGCCTACGAGCAGTACTTC.

The gene calls are TRBV5-4 and TRBJ2-3; D perhaps matches TRBD2 (8 bases). V was pared by 4 bases and J by 2 bases, with 17 bases between. This CDR3 region has 16 residues. CDR1 and CDR2 (germline): SGHNT, YYREEE (reference sequence). The CDR3 DNA reads as TGTGCCAGCAGCCGGGGGGGACAGAATCCCACAGATACGCAGTATTTT. Translating it yields CASSRGGQNPTDTQYF.

The J gene is TRBJ2-1, the V gene TRBV6-4, with 7 positions matching TRBD2. Germline trimming cut 2 bases from V and 4 bases from J; bases unmatched to any gene: 5. The CDR3 extends over 15 amino acids. CDR1 is MRHNA, CDR2 SNTAGT, per germline. This CDR3 reads CASSDGGSRYNEQFF. The CDR3 nucleotides read TGTGCCAGCAGTGACGGCGGGAGCCGGTACAATGAGCAGTTCTTC.

V usage is TRBV6-5 and J usage is TRBJ1-1, with D possibly being TRBD1 (5 bases). From germline, CDR1 is MNHEY and CDR2 SVGAGI. This CDR3 has 13 amino acids. Trimming left V 6 bases short and J 1 base short, with 9 bases between. The CDR3 spells CASRDGGNTEAFF. Here the CDR3 DNA reads TGTGCCAGCAGAGACGGGGGGAACACTGAAGCTTTCTTT.

This clone was seen a handful of times. The rearrangement links TRBV6-5 to TRBJ1-5, with a weak D call TRBD1 (6 bases). Germline CDR1 MNHEY, CDR2 SVGAGI. Trimming took off 7 bases at V and 5 bases at J, with 12 bases between the two ends. The CDR3 totals 13 residues. The DNA of the CDR3 is TGTGCCAGCAAGTACCAGGGGCATCAGCCCCAGCATTTT. Its protein is CASKYQGHQPQHF.

The genes are TRBV6-5 and TRBJ2-5, with TRBD1 as a possible D gene (6 bases). The ends were cut back, 7 bases at V and 4 bases at J, with 19 bases in the middle. The germline V gene encodes CDR1 MNHEY and CDR2 SVGAGI. This CDR3 spans 15 amino acids. CDR3 bases: TGTGCCAGCATCCTTTCGACAGGTCTCAGAGAGACCCAGTACTTC. Residues: CASILSTGLRETQYF.

The chain uses TRBV9 and TRBJ2-5; 8 bases match TRBD2. J was trimmed by 5 bases and V by 0 bases; bases with no gene match: 6. Germline V gives CDR1 SGDLS, CDR2 YYNGEE. This CDR3 spans 15 amino acids. For the CDR3, the DNA is TGTGCCAGCAGCGTAGGTAGCGGGAACTTGGAGACCCAGTACTTC. Encoded protein: CASSVGSGNLETQYF.